The T cell receptor (beta chain) under discussion was sequenced for a study of regulatory T cells in long-lasting Graves disease. Study outcomes and limitations: New patients shared fewer public clonotypes (around 980) than persistent patients did (more than 2,500). Because few samples were included, accuracy may have been lower.

Combining iRepertoire HTBI primers with Arm-PCR of CDR3 regions, the authors built TCR beta libraries. MiXCR was run by TCRdb on the multiplex PCR reads, yielding one entry per CDR3 protein. The sample includes 250,000 to 300,000 distinct CDR3 sequences, 18% of them seen just once. This clonotype appeared a few times. Its specificity is not known. Losses at the gene ends were 0 bases for V and 2 bases for J; bases not matched to a gene: 5. CDR3 length: 17 residues. The V gene's germline CDR1 is SGHTS and CDR2 YDEGEE. The time point: newly diagnosed GD, antithyroid drugs for less than 3 months. Researchers made the TCR library from RNA that was extracted from PBMCs. These data also formed part of another study, on T cells in Graves' hyperthyroidism and ophthalmopathy. That study adds: Graves' hyperthyroidism is called stable when ophthalmopathy does not progress within 18 months. The HTBI primer set drove a first-round RT-PCR of the TCR CDR3.

The V call is TRBV5-8, the J call TRBJ2-1; 10 bases map to TRBD1. The sample here was peripheral blood mononuclear cells (PBMCs), taken at new diagnosis, from a patient treated with antithyroid drugs. The sequence was obtained from a woman aged 25-40 years with Graves disease. CDR3 residues: CASSLAFGTGAYNEQFF. DNA of the CDR3: TGTGCCAGCAGCTTGGCCTTCGGGACAGGGGCCTACAATGAGCAGTTCTTC.